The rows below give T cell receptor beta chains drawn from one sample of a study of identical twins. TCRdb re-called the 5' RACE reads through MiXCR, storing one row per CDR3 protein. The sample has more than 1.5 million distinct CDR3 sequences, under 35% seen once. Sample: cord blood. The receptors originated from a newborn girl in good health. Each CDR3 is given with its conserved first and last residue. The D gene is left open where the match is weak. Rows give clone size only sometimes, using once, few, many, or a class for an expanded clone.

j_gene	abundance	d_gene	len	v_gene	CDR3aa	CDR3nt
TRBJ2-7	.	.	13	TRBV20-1	CSARGRYAYEQYF	TGCAGTGCTAGAGGAAGGTACGCCTACGAGCAGTACTTC
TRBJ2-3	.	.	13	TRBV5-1	CASRLENTDTQYF	TGCGCCAGTCGGCTAGAGAACACAGATACGCAGTATTTT
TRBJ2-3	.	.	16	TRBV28	CASSSDLLSNPDTQYF	TGTGCCAGCAGTTCCGATCTTCTCTCTAACCCAGATACGCAGTATTTT
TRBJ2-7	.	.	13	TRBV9	CASSERLATEQYF	TGTGCCAGCAGCGAACGTCTAGCTACTGAGCAGTACTTC
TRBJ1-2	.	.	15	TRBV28	CASSRGQTANYGYTF	TGTGCCAGCAGCCGAGGACAGACGGCTAACTATGGCTACACCTTC
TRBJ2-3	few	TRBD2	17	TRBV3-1	CASSHLAGGPGTDTQYF	TGTGCCAGCAGCCATCTAGCGGGGGGGCCAGGCACAGATACGCAGTATTTT
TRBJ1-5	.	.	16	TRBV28	CASSFLRGNIDQPQHF	TGTGCCAGCAGTTTTTTGCGAGGGAACATTGATCAGCCCCAGCATTTT
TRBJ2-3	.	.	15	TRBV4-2	CASSQGRSYTDTRYF	TGTGCCAGCAGCCAAGGGCGGAGTTACACAGATACGCGGTATTTT
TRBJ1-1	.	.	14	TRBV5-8	CASSLREVTTEAFF	TGTGCCAGCAGCTTGAGGGAGGTAACGACTGAAGCTTTCTTT
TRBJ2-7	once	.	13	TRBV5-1	CASSLAPVDEQYF	TGCGCCAGCAGCTTGGCCCCGGTGGACGAGCAGTACTTC
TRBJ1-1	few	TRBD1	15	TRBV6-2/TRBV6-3	CASSYGTGRNTEAFF	TGTGCCAGCAGTTACGGGACAGGGAGGAACACTGAAGCTTTCTTT
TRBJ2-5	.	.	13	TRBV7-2	CSSSLVTETTQYF	TGTTCCAGCAGCTTAGTGACGGAGACGACCCAGTACTTC
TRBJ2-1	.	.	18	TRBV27	CASSLRRIWQSSYNEQFF	TGTGCCAGCAGTTTACGCCGGATCTGGCAAAGCTCCTACAATGAGCAGTTCTTC
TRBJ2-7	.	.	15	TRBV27	CASSLRGLDVYEQYF	TGTGCCAGCAGTTTGCGGGGGCTAGACGTCTACGAGCAGTACTTC
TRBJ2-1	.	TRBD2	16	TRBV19	CASSIYSGGARNEQFF	TGTGCCAGTAGTATCTATAGCGGGGGGGCCAGGAATGAGCAGTTCTTC
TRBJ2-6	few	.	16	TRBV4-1	CASSQVTFSGANVLTF	TGCGCCAGCAGCCAAGTCACCTTCTCTGGGGCCAACGTCCTGACTTTC
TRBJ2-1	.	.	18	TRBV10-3	CAISVAGGQIRTYNEQFF	TGTGCCATCAGTGTCGCGGGCGGGCAAATTAGAACCTACAATGAGCAGTTCTTC
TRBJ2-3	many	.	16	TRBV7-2	CASSLGSGTSTDTQYF	TGTGCCAGCAGCTTAGGATCAGGGACTAGCACAGATACGCAGTATTTT
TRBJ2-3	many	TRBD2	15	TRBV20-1	CSARGLAGNTDTQYF	TGCAGTGCGAGAGGACTAGCGGGGAACACAGATACGCAGTATTTT
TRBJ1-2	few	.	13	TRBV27	CASSSKPFVGYTF	TGTGCCAGCAGTTCGAAACCGTTCGTTGGCTACACCTTC
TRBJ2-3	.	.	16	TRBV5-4	CASSQQGREGTDTQYF	TGTGCCAGCAGCCAACAGGGAAGAGAGGGCACAGATACGCAGTATTTT
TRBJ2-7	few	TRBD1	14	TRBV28	CASSLRQGWTEQYF	TGTGCCAGCAGTTTGCGACAGGGATGGACCGAGCAGTACTTC
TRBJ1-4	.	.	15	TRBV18	CASSPSRGPNEKLFF	TGTGCCAGCTCACCATCGCGAGGGCCTAATGAAAAACTGTTTTTT
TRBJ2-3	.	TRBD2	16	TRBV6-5	CASSRTSVFSTDTQYF	TGTGCCAGCAGTCGGACTAGTGTCTTTAGCACAGATACGCAGTATTTT
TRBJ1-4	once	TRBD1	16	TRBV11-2	CASSPLRDRGNEKLFF	TGTGCCAGCAGCCCCCTAAGGGACAGGGGAAATGAAAAACTGTTTTTT
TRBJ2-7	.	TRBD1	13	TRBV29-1	CSVMTGAPYEQYF	TGCAGCGTGATGACAGGGGCCCCCTACGAGCAGTACTTC
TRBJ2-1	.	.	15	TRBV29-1	CSVPIRGGRLFGQFF	TGCAGCGTGCCCATTAGGGGGGGGCGATTGTTTGGGCAGTTCTTC
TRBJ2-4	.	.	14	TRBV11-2	CASSPGDGKNIQYF	TGTGCCAGCAGCCCTGGGGACGGAAAAAACATTCAGTACTTC
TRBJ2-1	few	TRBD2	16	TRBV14	CASSQEGLAGVNEQFF	TGTGCCAGCAGCCAAGAAGGACTAGCGGGAGTCAATGAGCAGTTCTTC
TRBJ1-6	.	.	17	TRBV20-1	CSARDPAHGLINSPLHF	TGCAGTGCTAGAGACCCAGCCCACGGACTGATTAATTCACCCCTCCACTTT
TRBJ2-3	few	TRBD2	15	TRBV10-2	CASSDGLATPDTQYF	TGCGCCAGCAGTGATGGACTAGCTACCCCAGATACGCAGTATTTT
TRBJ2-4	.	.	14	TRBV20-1	CSASPGVAKSIQYF	TGCAGTGCTAGCCCAGGAGTGGCCAAAAGCATTCAGTACTTC
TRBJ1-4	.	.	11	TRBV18	CASSPPEKLFF	TGTGCCAGCTCACCCCCGGAAAAACTGTTTTTT
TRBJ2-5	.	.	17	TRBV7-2	CASSLATASGYQETQYF	TGTGCCAGCAGCTTAGCGACAGCCTCAGGCTACCAAGAGACCCAGTACTTC
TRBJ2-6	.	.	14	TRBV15	CATSRISGANVLTF	TGTGCCACCAGCAGGATCTCTGGGGCCAACGTCCTGACTTTC
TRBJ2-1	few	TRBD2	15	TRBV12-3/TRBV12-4	CASRGGTSGFNEQFF	TGTGCCAGCAGGGGGGGGACTAGCGGGTTTAATGAGCAGTTCTTC
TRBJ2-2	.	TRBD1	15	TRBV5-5	CASKLSGGNTGELFF	TGTGCCAGCAAGCTGTCAGGGGGTAACACCGGGGAGCTGTTTTTT
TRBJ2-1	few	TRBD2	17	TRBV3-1	CASRDAGGSRSYNEQFF	TGTGCCAGCAGGGACGCGGGGGGGTCCCGCTCCTACAATGAGCAGTTCTTC
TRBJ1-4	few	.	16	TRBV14	CASSQDPRGQSEKLFF	TGTGCCAGCAGCCAAGACCCTCGGGGGCAGAGTGAAAAACTGTTTTTT
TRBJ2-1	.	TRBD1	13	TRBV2	CASTRQGWDEQFF	TGTGCCAGCACTAGACAGGGGTGGGATGAGCAGTTCTTC
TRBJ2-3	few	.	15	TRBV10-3	CAISESRSSTDTQYF	TGTGCCATCAGTGAGTCAAGGAGTAGCACAGATACGCAGTATTTT
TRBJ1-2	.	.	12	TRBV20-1	CSARAGSYGYTF	TGCAGTGCTAGAGCGGGGAGCTATGGCTACACCTTC
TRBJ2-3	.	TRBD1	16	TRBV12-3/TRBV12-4	CASSFGRGRGTDTQYF	TGTGCCAGCAGTTTTGGCAGGGGGCGAGGAACAGATACGCAGTATTTT
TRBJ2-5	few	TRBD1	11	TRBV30	CARNRGNEQYF	TGTGCCCGTAACAGGGGCAATGAGCAGTACTTC